Below, 21 T cell receptor beta chains from the same sample are listed, as sequenced in a study of response to subunit inactivated influenza vaccine. One entry per CDR3 protein results from TCRdb running MiXCR on the RT-PCR reads. The table includes about 180,000 distinct CDR3 sequences, 9.2% detected once. This material consisted of non-naive T cells sorted from PBMCs, taken on the day of vaccination. These receptors were obtained from a middle-aged man who received an inactivated influenza vaccine.

This clonotype was seen only a few times. This rearrangement joins TRBV7-2 to TRBJ2-4; D perhaps matches TRBD2 (6 bases). CDR3 length: 13 amino acids. Trimming removed 3 bases at V and 7 bases at J, with 10 bases between. Germline CDR1 and CDR2: SGHTA and FQGNSA. The CDR3 coding sequence is TGTGCCAGCAGCTTGGGGGGAGTGAACATTCAGTACTTC. This sequence encodes CASSLGGVNIQYF.

The chain employs TRBV9 and TRBJ2-2; the match to TRBD2 covers 9 bases. Losses at the gene ends were 2 bases for V and 0 bases for J; bases not matched to a gene: 14. From germline, CDR1 is SGDLS and CDR2 YYNGEE. The CDR3 extends over 20 amino acids. CDR3 nucleotides: TGTGCCAGCAGCGTGTCCCAATTGATTAGCGGGGGCCCGAACACCGGGGAGCTGTTTTTT. Translated, it gives CASSVSQLISGGPNTGELFF. The variable domain in full, completed from reference TRBV9 and TRBJ2-2, reads DSGVTQTPKHLITATGQRVTLRCSPRSGDLSVYWYQQSLDQGLQFLIQYYNGEERAKGNILERFSAQQFPDLHSELNLSSLELGDSALYFCASSVSQLISGGPNTGELFFGEGSRLTVL.

This chain connects TRBV20-1 to TRBJ1-6; D possibly corresponds to TRBD1 (6 bases). CDR1 DFQATT and CDR2 SNEGSKA come from the germline V gene (reference sequence). V lost 3 bases and J 8 bases, leaving 11 bases between the germline ends. The CDR3 is 13 residues long. In DNA form, the CDR3 reads TGCAGTGCTAGGAGGGGGATTGATTCACCCCTCCACTTT. It specifies CSARRGIDSPLHF.

This rearrangement joins TRBV11-2 to TRBJ2-5; TRBD2 is a possible D gene (6 bases). V shed 3 bases and J shed 5 bases, with 34 bases lying between them. The CDR3 length is 21 residues. In germline, CDR1 is SGHAT, CDR2 FQNNGV. In DNA form, the CDR3 reads TGTGCCAGCAGCTTTAAATACGGGGGATCACCCACTACTCAAAATAGGGAGACCCAGTACTTC. Its protein product is CASSFKYGGSPTTQNRETQYF.

In this sample, this clonotype turned up a few times. V usage is TRBV6-2 or TRBV6-3 and J usage is TRBJ2-7, with TRBD1 as a possible D gene (5 bases). Trimming removed 5 bases from V and 3 bases from J, with 11 bases in between. This CDR3 spans 13 amino acids. The V gene's germline CDR1 is MNHEY and CDR2 SVGEGT. DNA for the CDR3: TGTGCCAGCAGTCCATCGGACATCTACGAGCAGTACTTC. The encoded protein is CASSPSDIYEQYF.

This clonotype was seen many times. This chain uses TRBV18 with TRBJ2-1, with D possibly TRBD1 on 7 matching bases. The V and J ends lost 1 base and 2 bases respectively, with 9 bases between them. CDR1 is KGHSH and CDR2 is LQKENI in the germline V gene. The CDR3 consists of 15 residues. CDR3 sequence: CASSPRRGAYNEQFF. The CDR3 nucleotides read TGTGCCAGCTCACCACGCAGGGGGGCCTACAATGAGCAGTTCTTC.

In regard to this clonotype: This may stem from a read error, because a much larger clone lies one nucleotide away. The rearrangement uses TRBV5-6 and TRBJ1-2; 8 nucleotides match TRBD1. Germline V CDR1 and CDR2: SGHDT, YYEEEE. This CDR3 has 14 residues. This CDR3 reads CAGSRGQGNYGYTF. In DNA, the CDR3 is TGTGCCGGCAGCCGCGGACAGGGCAACTATGGCTACACCTTC.

CDR3 sequence: CATSPSGGSYNEQFF. The CDR3 coding sequence is TGTGCCACCAGCCCGAGCGGGGGATCCTACAATGAGCAGTTCTTC. The gene calls are TRBV15 and TRBJ2-1; 8 bases agree with TRBD2. There are 15 residues in the CDR3. The J segment lost 1 base and the V segment lost 5 bases, leaving 4 bases of the junction unmatched. CDR1 LNHNV and CDR2 YYDKDF come from the germline V gene (reference sequence).

The sample holds many counts of this clonotype. The genes are TRBV5-1 and TRBJ2-5; 8 nucleotides agree with TRBD2. This CDR3 has 16 amino acids. Unmatched junction bases numbered 5, after V lost 0 bases and J lost 1 base. Germline values: CDR1 SGHRS, CDR2 YFSETQ. CDR3 in DNA: TGCGCCAGCAGCTTGGCCTTACGGGGGGGCCAAGAGACCCAGTACTTC. Its translation is CASSLALRGGQETQYF.

This clonotype was recorded a few times. This chain connects TRBV18 to TRBJ2-3, with a tentative D call TRBD2 (6 bases). Germline CDR1 KGHSH, CDR2 LQKENI. This CDR3 has 15 amino acids. V was shortened by 0 bases and J by 2 bases, with 9 bases between the two germline ends. For the CDR3, the DNA is TGTGCCAGCTCACCACCGGGACTGTTCACAGATACGCAGTATTTT. It translates to CASSPPGLFTDTQYF.

This sequence joins TRBV29-1 and TRBJ1-2, with unresolved D. Trimming stripped 2 bases from V and 0 bases from J, with 7 bases between. Germline V gene lookup returns CDR1 SQVTM and CDR2 ANQGSEA. The CDR3 is 13 amino acids. The chain's CDR3 is CSVEQVANYGYTF. CDR3 nucleotides: TGCAGCGTTGAACAGGTAGCTAACTATGGCTACACCTTC.

This chain's CDR3 is CASSHPSEGPGNEQYF. The CDR3 nucleotides are TGCGCCAGCAGCCACCCTTCCGAGGGCCCAGGCAACGAGCAGTACTTC. This chain joins TRBV4-1 and TRBJ2-7, with D perhaps matching TRBD2 (5 bases). V shed 3 bases and J shed 5 bases, with 20 bases lying between them. This CDR3 is built from 16 residues. Germline V gene lookup returns CDR1 MGHRA and CDR2 YSYEKL.

This clonotype was seen repeatedly, ten times or more. The J gene is TRBJ2-5, the V gene TRBV5-1; the D gene is possibly TRBD2 (6 bases). This CDR3 has 13 residues. The germline V gene has CDR1 SGHRS and CDR2 YFSETQ. V was cut by 2 bases and J by 3 bases, with 8 bases left in between. In nucleotides, the CDR3 is TGCGCCAGCAGCTTCCCGGGGGAAGAGACCCAGTACTTC. Residues: CASSFPGEETQYF.

The table lists this clonotype with many counts. V and J are TRBV7-2 and TRBJ2-7, with D hard to call. V lost 2 bases to trimming and J lost 4 bases, with 9 bases between them. The CDR3 covers 13 residues. The germline V gene encodes CDR1 SGHTA and CDR2 FQGNSA. The CDR3 DNA is TGTGCCAGCAGCTTACGGGCCCCATACGAGCAGTACTTC. Amino acid sequence: CASSLRAPYEQYF.

The rearrangement joins TRBV20-1 to TRBJ1-1, with D maybe TRBD1 (6 bases). The V end was cut by 0 bases, the J end by 3 bases, with 20 bases between. This CDR3 comprises 17 residues. The germline CDR1 and CDR2 sequences are DFQATT and SNEGSKA (reference sequence). The CDR3 DNA reads as TGCAGTGCTAGAGATACGGGGGGTTGGGGGCTGGACACTGAAGCTTTCTTT. Translation: CSARDTGGWGLDTEAFF.

This clonotype was recorded a few times. The chain employs TRBV5-1 and TRBJ2-5; 8 nucleotides agree with TRBD1. Losses at the gene ends were 3 bases for V and 4 bases for J; bases not matched to a gene: 11. Germline loops: CDR1 SGHRS, CDR2 YFSETQ. The length of the CDR3 is 16 residues. The CDR3 DNA follows: TGCGCCAGCAGCTACAGACCTCCAGGGGGCTCAGAGACCCAGTACTTC. Its protein product is CASSYRPPGGSETQYF.

The V and J genes are TRBV5-1 and TRBJ1-2; 11 bases agree with TRBD1. There are 14 residues in the CDR3. Per germline, CDR1 SGHRS and CDR2 YFSETQ. V trimming: 0 bases; J trimming: 7 bases; junction bases outside the gene matches: 2. The CDR3 nucleotides read TGCGCCAGCAGCTTGGGGACAGGGGGCGGTGGCTACACCTTC. As protein: CASSLGTGGGGYTF.

This clonotype occurred many times. The V gene is TRBV7-9, the J gene TRBJ2-7; D remains unclear. CDR3 size: 16 residues. Germline V gives CDR1 SEHNR, CDR2 FQNEAQ (reference sequence). The V end lost 5 bases, the J end lost 4 bases, and 21 bases lay between the germline ends. The CDR3 here is CASSPNPRGKLYEQYF. Here the CDR3 DNA reads TGTGCCAGCAGCCCCAATCCGCGCGGAAAATTGTACGAGCAGTACTTC.

The CDR3 DNA reads as TGTGCCAGCACGTACAGGAATGAAGCTTTCTTT. Translating it yields CASTYRNEAFF. This rearrangement joins TRBV6-1 to TRBJ1-1, with D maybe TRBD1 (5 bases). Trimming removed 7 bases from V and 7 bases from J, with 10 bases in between. Germline CDR1 MNHNS, CDR2 SASEGT. This CDR3 spans 11 amino acids.

This clonotype was seen ten or more times. The chain couples TRBV20-1 to TRBJ2-3; D gene uncertain. This CDR3 has 13 residues. The germline V gene encodes CDR1 DFQATT and CDR2 SNEGSKA (reference sequence). V lost 1 base to trimming and J lost 0 bases, with 5 bases between them. The CDR3 region is CSARGGSTDTQYF. The CDR3 coding sequence is TGCAGTGCTAGAGGTGGTAGCACAGATACGCAGTATTTT.

This clonotype came up a few times. The chain joins TRBV18 to TRBJ2-1; D perhaps matches TRBD1 (6 bases). V was shortened by 5 bases and J by 10 bases, with 15 bases between the two germline ends. This CDR3 has 13 amino acids. Germline lookup yields CDR1 KGHSH and CDR2 LQKENI. CDR3 region: CASSEISGTEQFF. The CDR3 coding sequence is TGTGCCAGCTCAGAAATATCCGGGACAGAGCAGTTCTTC.